The T cell receptor beta chain described here comes from a study of T cells in Graves' hyperthyroidism and ophthalmopathy. Study as a whole: Sampling of peripheral blood happened at initial diagnosis, prior to any treatment. Whole-study results and caveats: Ophthalmopathy was identified by the model a median about six months ahead of onset. Blood also showed most of the thyroid clonotypes that were expanded above 0.001.

CDR1 and CDR2 (germline): SGHVS, FQNEAQ. CDR3 length: 13 residues. Trimming took 4 bases from V and 4 from J, leaving 7 bases between them. Amplification of TCR beta CDR3 regions used RNA as the template. Researchers ran a first-round RT-PCR on the TCR CDR3 using the HTBI primer set. TCRdb passed the multiplex PCR reads through MiXCR, listing each CDR3 protein once. The data hold about 600,000 distinct CDR3 sequences, with approximately 15% observed a single time. A note on this clonotype: Its antigen is currently unknown.

Diagnoses rested on clinical symptoms, serum thyroxine and TRAb, thyroid ultrasound and orbital computed tomography. V and J are TRBV7-8 and TRBJ2-2; D remains unclear. The sequence came from a woman aged 40 to 50 with Graves' ophthalmopathy. The sample comprised blood. The CDR3 DNA sequence: TGTGCCAGCAGCTCAAGGTCCACCGGGGAGCTGTTTTTT. Protein product: CASSSRSTGELFF.